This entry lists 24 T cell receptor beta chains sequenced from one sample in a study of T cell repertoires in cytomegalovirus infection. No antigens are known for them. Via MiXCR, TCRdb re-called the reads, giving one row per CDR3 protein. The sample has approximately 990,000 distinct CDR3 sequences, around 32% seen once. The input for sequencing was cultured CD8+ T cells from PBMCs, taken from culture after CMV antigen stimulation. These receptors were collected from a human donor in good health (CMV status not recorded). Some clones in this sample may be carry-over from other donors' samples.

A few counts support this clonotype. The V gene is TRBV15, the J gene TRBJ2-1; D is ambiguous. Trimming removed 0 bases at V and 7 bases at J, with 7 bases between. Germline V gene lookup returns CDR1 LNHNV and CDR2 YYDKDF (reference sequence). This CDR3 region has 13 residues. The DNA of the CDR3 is TGTGCCACCAGCAGAGATAAGAGGAATGAGCAGTTCTTC. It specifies CATSRDKRNEQFF.

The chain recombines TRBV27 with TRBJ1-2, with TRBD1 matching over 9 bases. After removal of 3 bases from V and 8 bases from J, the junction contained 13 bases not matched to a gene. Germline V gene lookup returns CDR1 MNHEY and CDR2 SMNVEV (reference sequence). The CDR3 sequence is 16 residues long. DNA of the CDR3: TGTGCCAGCAGTTTCGGGACAGGGAAGTTCATGAGCGGCTACACCTTC. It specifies CASSFGTGKFMSGYTF.

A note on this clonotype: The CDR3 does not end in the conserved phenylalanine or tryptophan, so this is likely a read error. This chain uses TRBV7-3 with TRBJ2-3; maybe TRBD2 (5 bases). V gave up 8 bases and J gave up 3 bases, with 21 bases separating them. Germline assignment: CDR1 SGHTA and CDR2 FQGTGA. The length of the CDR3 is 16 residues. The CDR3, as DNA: TGTGCCAGCTCCTCCTCTCCGGGGAGTTGGACAGATACGCAGTATTAT. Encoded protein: CASSSSPGSWTDTQYY.

The CDR3 nucleotides read TGTGCCAGTAGTATCAGGGAAAGGGACAATGAGCAGTTCTTC. This encodes CASSIRERDNEQFF. The chain couples TRBV19 to TRBJ2-1, with D tentatively TRBD1 (5 bases). The CDR3 consists of 14 residues. Germline V gene sequence: CDR1 LNHDA, CDR2 SQIVND (reference sequence). V gave up 3 bases and J gave up 5 bases, with 11 bases separating them. The variable domain in full, with the rest retrieved from reference TRBV19 and TRBJ2-1, is DGGITQSPKYLFRKEGQNVTLSCEQNLNHDAMYWYRQDPGQGLRLIYYSQIVNDFQKGDIAEGYSVSREKKESFPLTVTSAQKNPTAFYLCASSIRERDNEQFFGPGTRLTVL.

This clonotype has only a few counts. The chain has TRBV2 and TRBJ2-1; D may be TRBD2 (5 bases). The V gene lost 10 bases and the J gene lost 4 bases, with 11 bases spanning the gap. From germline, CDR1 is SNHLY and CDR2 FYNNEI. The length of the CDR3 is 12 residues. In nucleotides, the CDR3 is TGTGCCACAAAGAGGGTTTACAATGAGCAGTTCTTC. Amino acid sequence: CATKRVYNEQFF.

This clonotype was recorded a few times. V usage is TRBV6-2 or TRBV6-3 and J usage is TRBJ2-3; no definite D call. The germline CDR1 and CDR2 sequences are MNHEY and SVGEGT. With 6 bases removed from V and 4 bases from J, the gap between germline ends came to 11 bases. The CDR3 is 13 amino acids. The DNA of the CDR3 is TGTGCCAGCAGCTATATTAGCCCAGATACGCAGTATTTT. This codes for CASSYISPDTQYF.

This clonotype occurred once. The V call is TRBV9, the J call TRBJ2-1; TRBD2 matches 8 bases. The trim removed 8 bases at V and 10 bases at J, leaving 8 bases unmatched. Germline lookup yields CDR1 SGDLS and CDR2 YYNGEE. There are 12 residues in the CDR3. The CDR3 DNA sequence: TGTGCCAGTTTAGGGGTAGCGGGGGAGCAGTTCTTC. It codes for CASLGVAGEQFF.

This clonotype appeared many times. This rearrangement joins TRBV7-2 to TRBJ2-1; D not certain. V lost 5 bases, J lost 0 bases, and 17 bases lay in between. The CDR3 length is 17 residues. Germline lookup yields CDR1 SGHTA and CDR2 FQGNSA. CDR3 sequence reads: CASSPTALSPSYNEQFF. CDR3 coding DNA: TGTGCCAGCAGCCCCACGGCACTATCGCCCTCCTACAATGAGCAGTTCTTC.

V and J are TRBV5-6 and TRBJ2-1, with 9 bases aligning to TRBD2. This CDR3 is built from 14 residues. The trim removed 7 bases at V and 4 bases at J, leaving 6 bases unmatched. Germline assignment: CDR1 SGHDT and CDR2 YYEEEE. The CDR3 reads CASHVAGAYNEQFF. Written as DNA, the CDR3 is TGTGCCAGCCACGTAGCGGGGGCTTACAATGAGCAGTTCTTC.

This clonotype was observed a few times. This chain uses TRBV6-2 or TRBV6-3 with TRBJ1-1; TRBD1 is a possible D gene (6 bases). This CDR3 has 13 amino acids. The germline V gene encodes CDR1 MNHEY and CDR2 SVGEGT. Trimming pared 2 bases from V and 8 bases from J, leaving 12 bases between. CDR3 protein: CASSYLERGEAFF. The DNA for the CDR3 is TGTGCCAGCAGTTACCTGGAGAGGGGGGAAGCTTTCTTT.

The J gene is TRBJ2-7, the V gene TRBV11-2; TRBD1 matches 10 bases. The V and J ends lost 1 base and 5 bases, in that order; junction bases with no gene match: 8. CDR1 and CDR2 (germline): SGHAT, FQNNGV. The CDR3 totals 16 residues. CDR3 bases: TGTGCCAGCAGCTTAGGGTTCCGGGACAGGGGACACGAGCAGTACTTC. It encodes CASSLGFRDRGHEQYF.

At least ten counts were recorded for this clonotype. The CDR3 reads CASSYRRDYEQYV. The CDR3 nucleotides read TGTGCCAGCAGTTACAGACGAGACTACGAGCAGTACGTC. The chain links TRBV6-5 to TRBJ2-7; D call uncertain. Germline V gives CDR1 MNHEY, CDR2 SVGAGI. This CDR3 has 13 amino acids. Trimming shortened V by 2 bases and J by 3 bases, and 8 bases separated the two germline ends.

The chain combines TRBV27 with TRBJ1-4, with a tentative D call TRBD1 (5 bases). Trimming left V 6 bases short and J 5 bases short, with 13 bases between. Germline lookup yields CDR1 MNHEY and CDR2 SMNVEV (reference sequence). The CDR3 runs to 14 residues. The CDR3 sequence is CASRPRVTNEKLFF. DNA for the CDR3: TGTGCCAGCAGGCCCAGGGTGACAAATGAAAAACTGTTTTTT.

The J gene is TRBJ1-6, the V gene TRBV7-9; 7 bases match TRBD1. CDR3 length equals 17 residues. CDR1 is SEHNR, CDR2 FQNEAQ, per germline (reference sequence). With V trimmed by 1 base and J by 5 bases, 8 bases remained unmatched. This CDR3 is CASSLGDRVAHNSPLHF. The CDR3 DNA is TGTGCCAGCAGCTTAGGCGACAGGGTAGCCCATAATTCACCCCTCCACTTT.

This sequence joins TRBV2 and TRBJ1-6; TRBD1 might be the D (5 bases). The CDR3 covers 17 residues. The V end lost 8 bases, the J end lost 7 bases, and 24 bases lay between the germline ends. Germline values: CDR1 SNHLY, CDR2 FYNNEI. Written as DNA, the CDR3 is TGTGCCAGCCGCGGCAGGGTCGACGTCCCCACAAATTCACCCCTCCACTTT. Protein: CASRGRVDVPTNSPLHF.

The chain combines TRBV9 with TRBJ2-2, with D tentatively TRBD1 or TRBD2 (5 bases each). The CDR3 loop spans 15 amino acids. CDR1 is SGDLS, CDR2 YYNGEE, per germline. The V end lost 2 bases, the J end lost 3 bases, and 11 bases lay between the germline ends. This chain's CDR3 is CASSVEGRYTGELFF. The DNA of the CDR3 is TGTGCCAGCAGCGTTGAGGGGCGGTACACCGGGGAGCTGTTTTTT.

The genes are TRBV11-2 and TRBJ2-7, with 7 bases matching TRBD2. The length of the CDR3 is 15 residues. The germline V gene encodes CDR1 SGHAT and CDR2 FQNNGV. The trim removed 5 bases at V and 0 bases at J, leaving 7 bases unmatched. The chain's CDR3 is CASSPKRGPSYEQYF. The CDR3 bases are TGTGCCAGCAGCCCCAAGCGGGGACCCTCCTACGAGCAGTACTTC.

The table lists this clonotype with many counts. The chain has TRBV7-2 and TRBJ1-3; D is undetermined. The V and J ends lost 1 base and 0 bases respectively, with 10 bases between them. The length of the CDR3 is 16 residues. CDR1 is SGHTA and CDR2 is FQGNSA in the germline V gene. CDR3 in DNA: TGTGCCAGCAGCTTAGTTCGGGTCGTCTCTGGAAACACCATATATTTT. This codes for CASSLVRVVSGNTIYF.

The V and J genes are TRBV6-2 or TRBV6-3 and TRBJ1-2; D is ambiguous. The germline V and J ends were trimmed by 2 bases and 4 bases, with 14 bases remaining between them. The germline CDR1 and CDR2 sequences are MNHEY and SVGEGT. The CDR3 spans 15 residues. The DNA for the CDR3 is TGTGCCAGCAGTTACGGCGGACTGAACTCCTATGGCTACACCTTC. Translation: CASSYGGLNSYGYTF.

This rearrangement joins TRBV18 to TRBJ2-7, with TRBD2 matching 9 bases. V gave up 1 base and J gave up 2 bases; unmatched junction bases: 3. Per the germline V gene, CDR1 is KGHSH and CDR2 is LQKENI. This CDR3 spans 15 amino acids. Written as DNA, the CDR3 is TGTGCCAGCTCACCACGGGCGGGGGGGACCTACGAGCAGTACGTC. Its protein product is CASSPRAGGTYEQYV.

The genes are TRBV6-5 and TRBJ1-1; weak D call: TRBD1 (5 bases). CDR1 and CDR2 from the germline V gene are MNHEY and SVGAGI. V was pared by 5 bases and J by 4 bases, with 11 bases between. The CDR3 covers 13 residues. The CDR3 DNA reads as TGTGCCAGCAGTGCTCCGGGGGTCACTGAAGCTTTCTTT. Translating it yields CASSAPGVTEAFF.

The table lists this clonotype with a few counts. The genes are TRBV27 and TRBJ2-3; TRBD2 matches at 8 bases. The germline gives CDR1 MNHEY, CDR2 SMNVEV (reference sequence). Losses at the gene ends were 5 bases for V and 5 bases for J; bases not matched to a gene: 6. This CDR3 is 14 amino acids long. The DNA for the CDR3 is TGTGCCAGCAGTACCGGGGGGGCATTAGATACGCAGTATTTT. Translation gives CASSTGGALDTQYF.

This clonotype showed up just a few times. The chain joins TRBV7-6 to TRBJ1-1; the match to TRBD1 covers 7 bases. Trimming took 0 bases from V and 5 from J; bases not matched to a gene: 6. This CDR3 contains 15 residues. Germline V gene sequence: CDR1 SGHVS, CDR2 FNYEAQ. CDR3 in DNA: TGTGCCAGCAGCTTAGCCCCAGGGGGGGGAACTGAAGCTTTCTTT. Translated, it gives CASSLAPGGGTEAFF.

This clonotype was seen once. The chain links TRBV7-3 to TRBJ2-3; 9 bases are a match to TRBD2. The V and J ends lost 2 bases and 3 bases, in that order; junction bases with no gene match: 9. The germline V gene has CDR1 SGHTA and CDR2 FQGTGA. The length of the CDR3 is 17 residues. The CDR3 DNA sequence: TGTGCCAGCAGCTTATCCCTCAGCGGGGGGCTGACAGATACGCAGTATTTT. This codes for CASSLSLSGGLTDTQYF.